These T cell receptor beta chains were read from a single sample in a study of blood T cell repertoires in COVID-19. The table came from immunoSEQ multiplex PCR; TCRdb's copy has only in-frame clones and leaves some out. This sample has approximately 200,000 clones; about 84% occur once, and the top ten carry less than 8%. Sequencing input: PBMCs or T cells enriched from blood (not recorded which). The receptors were gathered from a woman aged 40 to 50 with acute COVID-19. Both conserved end residues are part of each CDR3. A D gene is named only where the DNA matches it firmly. The size of a clone is reported for some rows only, either as once, few or many, or as a class for expanded clones.

j_call: TRBJ2-6; v_call: TRBV2; d_call: TRBD1; clone_size: -; cdr3_length: 19; cdr3_aa: CASRERPGQFISGANVLTF; cdr3_nt: TGTGCCAGCAGAGAACGTCCGGGACAGTTTATCTCTGGGGCCAACGTCCTGACTTTC
j_call: TRBJ2-5; v_call: TRBV18; d_call: -; clone_size: -; cdr3_length: 13; cdr3_aa: CASSPGVQETQYF; cdr3_nt: TGTGCCAGCTCACCGGGCGTTCAAGAGACCCAGTACTTC
j_call: TRBJ1-1; v_call: TRBV30; d_call: -; clone_size: many; cdr3_length: 13; cdr3_aa: CAWSVLKGGQAFF; cdr3_nt: TGTGCCTGGAGTGTTCTCAAAGGGGGACAAGCTTTCTTT
j_call: TRBJ2-1; v_call: TRBV2; d_call: -; clone_size: few; cdr3_length: 11; cdr3_aa: CASSIDRLQFF; cdr3_nt: TGTGCCAGCAGTATAGACAGATTGCAGTTCTTC
j_call: TRBJ1-5; v_call: TRBV2; d_call: TRBD1; clone_size: -; cdr3_length: 15; cdr3_aa: CATRQGGNSNQPQHF; cdr3_nt: TGTGCCACGAGACAGGGTGGGAATAGCAATCAGCCCCAGCATTTT
j_call: TRBJ2-6; v_call: TRBV7-3; d_call: TRBD1; clone_size: few; cdr3_length: 16; cdr3_aa: CASSKTGGAGANVLTF; cdr3_nt: TGTGCCAGCAGCAAGACAGGGGGCGCTGGGGCCAACGTCCTGACTTTC
j_call: TRBJ1-1; v_call: TRBV9; d_call: -; clone_size: -; cdr3_length: 13; cdr3_aa: CASSVGSGPEAFF; cdr3_nt: TGTGCCAGCAGCGTAGGTTCAGGGCCTGAAGCTTTCTTT
j_call: TRBJ2-1; v_call: TRBV10-3; d_call: -; clone_size: -; cdr3_length: 13; cdr3_aa: CAISEIRGNEQFF; cdr3_nt: TGTGCCATCAGTGAGATCAGGGGCAATGAGCAGTTCTTC
j_call: TRBJ2-5; v_call: TRBV4-1; d_call: -; clone_size: -; cdr3_length: 16; cdr3_aa: CASSQEGLAGQETQYF; cdr3_nt: TGCGCCAGCAGCCAAGAAGGTCTAGCTGGGCAAGAGACCCAGTACTTC
j_call: TRBJ1-4; v_call: TRBV19; d_call: -; clone_size: -; cdr3_length: 14; cdr3_aa: CASSSRNGNEKLFF; cdr3_nt: TGTGCCAGTAGTTCGAGAAACGGGAATGAAAAACTGTTTTTT
j_call: TRBJ1-3; v_call: TRBV14; d_call: -; clone_size: -; cdr3_length: 19; cdr3_aa: CASSQDFPARGGSGNTIYF; cdr3_nt: TGTGCCAGCAGCCAAGATTTTCCGGCCCGGGGGGGCTCTGGAAACACCATATATTTT
j_call: TRBJ1-1; v_call: TRBV5-5; d_call: -; clone_size: -; cdr3_length: 13; cdr3_aa: CASSLPGRTEAFF; cdr3_nt: TGTGCCAGCAGCTTGCCAGGCCGTACTGAAGCTTTCTTT
j_call: TRBJ1-4; v_call: TRBV7-6; d_call: -; clone_size: once; cdr3_length: 14; cdr3_aa: CASSWGVRNEKLFF; cdr3_nt: TGTGCCAGCAGCTGGGGAGTGCGGAATGAAAAACTGTTTTTT
j_call: TRBJ2-5; v_call: TRBV11-2; d_call: TRBD1; clone_size: few; cdr3_length: 16; cdr3_aa: CASSSTGGSGQETQYF; cdr3_nt: TGTGCCAGCAGCTCCACAGGGGGTAGTGGACAAGAGACCCAGTACTTC
j_call: TRBJ2-6; v_call: TRBV14; d_call: TRBD1; clone_size: -; cdr3_length: 16; cdr3_aa: CASSRYQGAGANVLTF; cdr3_nt: TGTGCCAGCAGCCGTTACCAGGGGGCTGGGGCCAACGTCCTGACTTTC
j_call: TRBJ1-5; v_call: TRBV19; d_call: -; clone_size: few; cdr3_length: 15; cdr3_aa: CASSLLTEGNQPQHF; cdr3_nt: TGTGCCAGTAGTCTCTTGACAGAGGGCAATCAGCCCCAGCATTTT
j_call: TRBJ2-1; v_call: TRBV10-1; d_call: TRBD2; clone_size: -; cdr3_length: 16; cdr3_aa: CASSESSGGFGNEQFF; cdr3_nt: TGCGCCAGCAGTGAGTCTAGCGGGGGGTTCGGCAATGAGCAGTTCTTC
j_call: TRBJ2-1; v_call: TRBV19; d_call: -; clone_size: once; cdr3_length: 14; cdr3_aa: CASLKGGSYNEQFF; cdr3_nt: TGTGCCAGTCTGAAAGGGGGTTCCTACAATGAGCAGTTCTTC
j_call: TRBJ1-2; v_call: TRBV9; d_call: TRBD1; clone_size: -; cdr3_length: 15; cdr3_aa: CASSVAGQGADGYTF; cdr3_nt: TGTGCCAGCAGCGTAGCGGGACAGGGGGCGGATGGCTACACCTTC
j_call: TRBJ1-5; v_call: TRBV19; d_call: -; clone_size: -; cdr3_length: 16; cdr3_aa: CASSGTGRVGNQPQHF; cdr3_nt: TGTGCCAGTAGTGGTACCGGCAGGGTTGGCAATCAGCCCCAGCATTTT
j_call: TRBJ2-4; v_call: TRBV5-8; d_call: -; clone_size: -; cdr3_length: 12; cdr3_aa: CASSLDRNIQYF; cdr3_nt: TGTGCCAGCAGCCTGGATAGAAACATTCAGTACTTC
j_call: TRBJ1-2; v_call: TRBV4-1; d_call: -; clone_size: -; cdr3_length: 14; cdr3_aa: CASSQGPANYGYTF; cdr3_nt: TGCGCCAGCAGCCAAGGGCCCGCTAACTATGGCTACACCTTC
j_call: TRBJ1-2; v_call: TRBV2; d_call: TRBD1; clone_size: -; cdr3_length: 16; cdr3_aa: CASSEAGTAANYGYTF; cdr3_nt: TGTGCCAGCAGTGAAGCAGGGACAGCGGCTAACTATGGCTACACCTTC
j_call: TRBJ1-1; v_call: TRBV3-1/TRBV3-2; d_call: -; clone_size: few; cdr3_length: 15; cdr3_aa: CASSPWRQLNTEAFF; cdr3_nt: TGTGCCAGCAGCCCGTGGAGGCAGCTGAACACTGAAGCTTTCTTT
j_call: TRBJ1-4; v_call: TRBV6-4; d_call: -; clone_size: -; cdr3_length: 13; cdr3_aa: CASSYRVGEKLFF; cdr3_nt: TGTGCCAGCAGTTACAGGGTGGGCGAAAAACTGTTTTTT
j_call: TRBJ2-1; v_call: TRBV7-2; d_call: -; clone_size: -; cdr3_length: 15; cdr3_aa: CASSEVGGSYNEQFF; cdr3_nt: TGTGCCAGCAGCGAGGTCGGGGGCTCCTACAATGAGCAGTTCTTC
j_call: TRBJ2-7; v_call: TRBV4-2; d_call: TRBD2; clone_size: -; cdr3_length: 13; cdr3_aa: CASSRSGRYEQYF; cdr3_nt: TGTGCCAGCAGCCGTAGCGGGAGGTACGAGCAGTACTTC
j_call: TRBJ2-2; v_call: TRBV7-3; d_call: -; clone_size: -; cdr3_length: 16; cdr3_aa: CASSLRRGSNTGELFF; cdr3_nt: TGTGCCAGCAGCTTACGTCGGGGTTCGAACACCGGGGAGCTGTTTTTT
j_call: TRBJ2-1; v_call: TRBV29-1; d_call: -; clone_size: once; cdr3_length: 13; cdr3_aa: CSVVEGPYNEQFF; cdr3_nt: TGCAGCGTTGTAGAGGGGCCCTACAATGAGCAGTTCTTC
j_call: TRBJ2-2; v_call: TRBV20-1; d_call: TRBD1; clone_size: -; cdr3_length: 17; cdr3_aa: CSASHSGGTGWTGELFF; cdr3_nt: TGCAGTGCTAGTCACTCCGGAGGGACAGGGTGGACCGGGGAGCTGTTTTTT
j_call: TRBJ2-5; v_call: TRBV29-1; d_call: TRBD1; clone_size: many; cdr3_length: 13; cdr3_aa: CSGRDRVQETQYF; cdr3_nt: TGCAGCGGCCGGGACAGGGTGCAAGAGACCCAGTACTTC
j_call: TRBJ1-5; v_call: TRBV5-5; d_call: -; clone_size: few; cdr3_length: 16; cdr3_aa: CASSLVAGEGLQPQHF; cdr3_nt: TGTGCCAGCAGCTTGGTAGCGGGGGAGGGACTTCAGCCCCAGCATTTT
j_call: TRBJ1-6; v_call: TRBV3-1/TRBV3-2; d_call: -; clone_size: -; cdr3_length: 15; cdr3_aa: CASSQEGAVVSPLHF; cdr3_nt: TGTGCCAGCAGCCAGGAAGGGGCAGTAGTCTCACCCCTCCACTTT
j_call: TRBJ2-5; v_call: TRBV19; d_call: TRBD1; clone_size: few; cdr3_length: 15; cdr3_aa: CASSTGTGSQETQYF; cdr3_nt: TGTGCCAGTAGTACAGGGACAGGGAGCCAAGAGACCCAGTACTTC
j_call: TRBJ1-5; v_call: TRBV5-8; d_call: TRBD1; clone_size: -; cdr3_length: 15; cdr3_aa: CASSLEGGRGQPQHF; cdr3_nt: TGTGCCAGCAGCTTGGAAGGGGGCCGGGGTCAGCCCCAGCATTTT
j_call: TRBJ1-2; v_call: TRBV7-9; d_call: -; clone_size: -; cdr3_length: 17; cdr3_aa: CASSHRVTGGRNYGYTF; cdr3_nt: TGTGCCAGCAGCCATCGCGTAACGGGGGGAAGAAACTATGGCTACACCTTC
j_call: TRBJ2-3; v_call: TRBV10-1; d_call: TRBD2; clone_size: -; cdr3_length: 15; cdr3_aa: CARGLAGGKLHTQYF; cdr3_nt: TGCGCCAGAGGACTAGCGGGAGGAAAACTCCATACGCAGTATTTT
j_call: TRBJ1-1; v_call: TRBV5-1; d_call: -; clone_size: few; cdr3_length: 14; cdr3_aa: CASSFVGENTEAFF; cdr3_nt: TGCGCCAGCAGCTTCGTAGGAGAGAACACTGAAGCTTTCTTT
j_call: TRBJ2-7; v_call: TRBV6-1; d_call: -; clone_size: -; cdr3_length: 11; cdr3_aa: CASSEAREQYF; cdr3_nt: TGTGCCAGCAGTGAAGCTCGCGAGCAGTACTTC
j_call: TRBJ2-7; v_call: TRBV29-1; d_call: TRBD2; clone_size: -; cdr3_length: 15; cdr3_aa: CSVEVWGTISYEQYF; cdr3_nt: TGCAGCGTTGAAGTATGGGGGACTATCTCCTACGAGCAGTACTTC
j_call: TRBJ2-1; v_call: TRBV5-5; d_call: TRBD2; clone_size: -; cdr3_length: 18; cdr3_aa: CASSPGTSGRRSYNEQFF; cdr3_nt: TGTGCCAGCAGTCCCGGGACTAGCGGGAGGCGGTCCTACAATGAGCAGTTCTTC
j_call: TRBJ1-2; v_call: TRBV28; d_call: -; clone_size: -; cdr3_length: 14; cdr3_aa: CASSAANGNYGYTF; cdr3_nt: TGTGCCAGCTCCGCGGCAAACGGAAACTATGGCTACACCTTC
j_call: TRBJ2-2; v_call: TRBV3-1/TRBV3-2; d_call: -; clone_size: -; cdr3_length: 16; cdr3_aa: CASSQRGRGNTGELFF; cdr3_nt: TGTGCCAGCAGCCAGAGAGGTAGGGGAAACACCGGGGAGCTGTTTTTT
j_call: TRBJ1-1; v_call: TRBV28; d_call: TRBD1; clone_size: few; cdr3_length: 12; cdr3_aa: CASSTGGTEAFF; cdr3_nt: TGTGCCAGCAGCACAGGGGGCACTGAAGCTTTCTTT
j_call: TRBJ1-2; v_call: TRBV6-2/TRBV6-3; d_call: -; clone_size: -; cdr3_length: 14; cdr3_aa: CASSYSPRGTGYTF; cdr3_nt: TGTGCCAGCAGTTACTCGCCGAGGGGGACCGGCTACACCTTC
j_call: TRBJ1-4; v_call: TRBV28; d_call: TRBD1; clone_size: -; cdr3_length: 15; cdr3_aa: CASRTQGRYNEKLFF; cdr3_nt: TGTGCCAGCAGAACACAGGGGCGGTATAATGAAAAACTGTTTTTT
j_call: TRBJ2-6; v_call: TRBV3-1/TRBV3-2; d_call: TRBD2; clone_size: -; cdr3_length: 21; cdr3_aa: CASSHRSGGLAGGSGANVLTF; cdr3_nt: TGTGCCAGCAGCCATCGATCAGGGGGACTAGCGGGAGGGTCTGGGGCCAACGTCCTGACTTTC
j_call: TRBJ2-5; v_call: TRBV3-1/TRBV3-2; d_call: -; clone_size: -; cdr3_length: 14; cdr3_aa: CASSHGQYQETQYF; cdr3_nt: TGTGCCAGCAGCCATGGACAATACCAAGAGACCCAGTACTTC
j_call: TRBJ1-1; v_call: TRBV7-9; d_call: -; clone_size: -; cdr3_length: 15; cdr3_aa: CASSEEGVMNTEAFF; cdr3_nt: TGTGCCAGCAGCGAAGAGGGGGTAATGAACACTGAAGCTTTCTTT
j_call: TRBJ2-1; v_call: TRBV9; d_call: TRBD2; clone_size: -; cdr3_length: 16; cdr3_aa: CASSVELAGTSNEQFF; cdr3_nt: TGTGCCAGCAGCGTAGAACTAGCGGGGACCTCAAATGAGCAGTTCTTC
j_call: TRBJ2-7; v_call: TRBV30; d_call: TRBD2; clone_size: -; cdr3_length: 15; cdr3_aa: CAWSVPTSGYYEQYF; cdr3_nt: TGTGCCTGGAGTGTACCGACTAGCGGGTACTACGAGCAGTACTTC
j_call: TRBJ2-3; v_call: TRBV5-1; d_call: TRBD1; clone_size: -; cdr3_length: 16; cdr3_aa: CASREGDRGPTDTQYF; cdr3_nt: TGCGCCAGCAGGGAGGGGGACAGGGGCCCGACAGATACGCAGTATTTT
j_call: TRBJ2-3; v_call: TRBV19; d_call: -; clone_size: few; cdr3_length: 14; cdr3_aa: CASSISGWTDTQYF; cdr3_nt: TGTGCCAGTAGTATTTCAGGGTGGACAGATACGCAGTATTTT
j_call: TRBJ2-3; v_call: TRBV4-1; d_call: TRBD2; clone_size: -; cdr3_length: 16; cdr3_aa: CASSQTLAGTTDTQYF; cdr3_nt: TGCGCCAGCAGCCAAACGCTAGCGGGTACCACAGATACGCAGTATTTT
j_call: TRBJ2-4; v_call: TRBV24-1; d_call: TRBD1; clone_size: -; cdr3_length: 14; cdr3_aa: CATSAPGQKNIQYF; cdr3_nt: TGTGCCACCAGTGCCCCGGGACAGAAAAACATTCAGTACTTC
j_call: TRBJ1-2; v_call: TRBV29-1; d_call: -; clone_size: -; cdr3_length: 11; cdr3_aa: CSVRSDTASTF; cdr3_nt: TGCAGCGTTAGATCGGACACGGCTAGCACCTTC
j_call: TRBJ2-1; v_call: TRBV6-2/TRBV6-3; d_call: -; clone_size: -; cdr3_length: 14; cdr3_aa: CASSLSPTGGEQFF; cdr3_nt: TGTGCCAGCAGTTTGTCTCCCACTGGAGGGGAGCAGTTCTTC
j_call: TRBJ2-7; v_call: TRBV19; d_call: TRBD2; clone_size: -; cdr3_length: 18; cdr3_aa: CASSKKLLAGNTYYEQYF; cdr3_nt: TGTGCCAGTAGTAAGAAACTCCTAGCGGGAAACACTTACTACGAGCAGTACTTC
j_call: TRBJ2-5; v_call: TRBV6-5; d_call: TRBD1; clone_size: -; cdr3_length: 15; cdr3_aa: CASTMAGQGYETQYF; cdr3_nt: TGTGCCAGCACCATGGCCGGACAGGGGTACGAGACCCAGTACTTC
j_call: TRBJ1-4; v_call: TRBV30; d_call: -; clone_size: few; cdr3_length: 15; cdr3_aa: CAWARYDGLNEKLFF; cdr3_nt: TGTGCCTGGGCACGCTATGACGGACTTAATGAAAAACTGTTTTTT